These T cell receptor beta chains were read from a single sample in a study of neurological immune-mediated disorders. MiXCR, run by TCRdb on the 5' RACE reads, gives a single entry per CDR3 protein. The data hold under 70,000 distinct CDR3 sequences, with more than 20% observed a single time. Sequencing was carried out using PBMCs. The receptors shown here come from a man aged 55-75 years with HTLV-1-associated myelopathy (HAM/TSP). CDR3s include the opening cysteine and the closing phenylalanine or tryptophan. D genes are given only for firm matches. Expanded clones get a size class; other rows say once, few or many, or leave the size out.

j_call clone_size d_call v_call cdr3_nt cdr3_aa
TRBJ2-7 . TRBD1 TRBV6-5 TGTGCCAGCAGTCCCGGGACAGGACTCTCCTACGATCAGTACTTC CASSPGTGLSYDQYF
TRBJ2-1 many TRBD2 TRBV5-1 TGCGCCAGCAGCTTAGTTCCCGGGAGGGCGGGCAACAATGAGCAGTTCTTC CASSLVPGRAGNNEQFF
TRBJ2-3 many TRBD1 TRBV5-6 TGTGCCAGCAGCCGGGGACAGGGCACAGATACGCAGTATTTT CASSRGQGTDTQYF
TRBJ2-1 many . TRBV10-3 TGTGCCATCAGTCGGGGGGACACGGCCAGTGAGCAGTTCTTC CAISRGDTASEQFF
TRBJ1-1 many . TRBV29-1 TGCAGCGCAAGGGCGGGGATGAACACTGAAGCTTTCTTT CSARAGMNTEAFF
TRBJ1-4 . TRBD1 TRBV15 TGTGCCACCAGCACCCTACGGGACAGGGTTAATGAAAAACTGTTTTTT CATSTLRDRVNEKLFF
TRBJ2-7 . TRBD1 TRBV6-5 TGTGCCAGCAGTTACTCTCTCAGGGGGCACCACGAGCAGTACTTC CASSYSLRGHHEQYF
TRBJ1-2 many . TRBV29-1 TGCAGCGCCCCGGGCAGGGTCTATGGCTACACCTTC CSAPGRVYGYTF
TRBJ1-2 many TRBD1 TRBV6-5 TGTGCCAGCAGTTCCCCCAGGACAGGGATCTATGGCTACACCTTC CASSSPRTGIYGYTF
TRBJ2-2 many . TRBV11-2 TGTGCCAGCAGCTTAGAAGGGTACACCGGGGAGCTGTTTTTT CASSLEGYTGELFF
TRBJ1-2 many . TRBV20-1 TGCAGTGTAAATTCGGTGGAAGGCTACACCTTC CSVNSVEGYTF
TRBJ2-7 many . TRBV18 TGTGCCAGCTCAGAACTACAGGGCCCTCAGAGCGAGCAGTACTTC CASSELQGPQSEQYF
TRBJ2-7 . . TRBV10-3 TGTGCCATCAGTACGGTTGCCAGAAACTACGAGCAGTACTTC CAISTVARNYEQYF
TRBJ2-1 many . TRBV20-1 TGCAGTGCTAGTAAATACCGGGACGGGGGACTGTTCTTC CSASKYRDGGLFF
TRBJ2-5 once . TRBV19 TGTGCCAGTAGTATGACAGGAGGGGCAGAGACCCAGTACTTC CASSMTGGAETQYF
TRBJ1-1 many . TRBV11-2 TGTGCCAGCAGCTCCCAATCACAGGGGAACACTGAAGCTTTCTTT CASSSQSQGNTEAFF
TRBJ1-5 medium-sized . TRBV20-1 TGCAGTGCCCTCGAGGAAGGTTACAGCAATCAGCCCCAGCATTTT CSALEEGYSNQPQHF
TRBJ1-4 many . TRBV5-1 TGCGCCAGCAGCTTGGTCGGTAGACTGACTGAAAAACTGTTTTTT CASSLVGRLTEKLFF
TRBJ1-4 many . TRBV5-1 TGCGCCAGCAGCTCCGGTATTCTCAAAATCTCAACTAATGAAAAACTGTTTTTT CASSSGILKISTNEKLFF
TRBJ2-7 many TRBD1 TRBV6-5 TGTGCCAGCAGCAGAGACAGGGCTTACGAGCAGTACTTC CASSRDRAYEQYF
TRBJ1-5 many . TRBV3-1 TGTGCCAGCAGCCAAGGCAGGATTAATCAGCCCCAGCATTTT CASSQGRINQPQHF
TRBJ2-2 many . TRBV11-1 TGTGCCAGCAGCTTAAGGTTGAACACCGGGGAGCTGTTTTTT CASSLRLNTGELFF
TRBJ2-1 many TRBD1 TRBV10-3 TGTGCCATCAGTGAAGGACAGGCCCACAATGAGCAGTTCTTC CAISEGQAHNEQFF
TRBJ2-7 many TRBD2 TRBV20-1 TGCAGTGCTAGTGCGGGACTAGCGACCGAGCAGTACTTC CSASAGLATEQYF
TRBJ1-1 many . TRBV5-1 TGCGCCAGCAGCCCCCTGGGCGGGGGCGAGCTTGAAGCTTTCTTT CASSPLGGGELEAFF
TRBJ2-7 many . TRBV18 TGTGCCAGCTCACCAGGGGGTAACGAGCAGTACTTC CASSPGGNEQYF
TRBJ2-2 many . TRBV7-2 TGTGCCAGCAGCTTAGCGCAAGTAACCAACACCGGGGAGCTGTTTTTT CASSLAQVTNTGELFF